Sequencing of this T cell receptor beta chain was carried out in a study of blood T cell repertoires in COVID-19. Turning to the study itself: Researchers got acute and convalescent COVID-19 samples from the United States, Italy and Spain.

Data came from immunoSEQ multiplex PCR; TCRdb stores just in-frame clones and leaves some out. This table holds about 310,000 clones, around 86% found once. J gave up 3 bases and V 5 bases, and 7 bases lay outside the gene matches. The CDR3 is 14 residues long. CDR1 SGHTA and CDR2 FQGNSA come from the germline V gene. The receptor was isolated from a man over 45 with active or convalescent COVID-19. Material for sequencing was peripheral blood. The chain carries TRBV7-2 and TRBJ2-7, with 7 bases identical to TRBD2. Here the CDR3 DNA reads TGTGCCAGCAGCCCGGGGGGTAGCCTCTACGAGCAGTACTTC. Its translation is CASSPGGSLYEQYF.